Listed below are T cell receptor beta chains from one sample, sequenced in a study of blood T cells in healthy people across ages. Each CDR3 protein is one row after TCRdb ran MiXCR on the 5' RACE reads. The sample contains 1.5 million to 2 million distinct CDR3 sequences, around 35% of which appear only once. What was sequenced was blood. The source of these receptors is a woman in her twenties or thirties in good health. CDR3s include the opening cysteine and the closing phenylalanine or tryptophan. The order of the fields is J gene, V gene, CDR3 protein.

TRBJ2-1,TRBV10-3,CAITETGNNEQFF
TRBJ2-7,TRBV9,CASSGGTGTKQYF
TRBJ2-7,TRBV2,CASTVGQGGTYEQYF
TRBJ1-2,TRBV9,CASSIDPGPLYGYTF
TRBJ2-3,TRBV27,CASSFSTGGGDTQYF
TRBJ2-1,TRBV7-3,CASSSSGSGDGYNEQFF
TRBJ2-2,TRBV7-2,CASSPVRGTGELFF
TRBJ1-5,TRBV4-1,CASSHRLGSNQPQHF
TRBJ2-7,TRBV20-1,CSARDIKVTYEQYF
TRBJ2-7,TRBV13,CASSLSLAGGSSYEQYF
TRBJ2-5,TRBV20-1,CSTRTEGEETQYF
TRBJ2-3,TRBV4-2,CASSHNVVKDTQYF
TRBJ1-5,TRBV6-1,CASSEATGTGGILGNQPQHF
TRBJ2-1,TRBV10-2,CASSPGGQGQFF
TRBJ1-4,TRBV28,CASREGRVEKLFF
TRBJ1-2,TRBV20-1,CSARDLAGISYGYTF
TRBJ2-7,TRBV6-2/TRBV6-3,CASSPPGLAGLEQYF
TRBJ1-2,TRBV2,CASSDWEDPNGYTF
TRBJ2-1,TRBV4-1,CASSQVGGSAYNEQFF
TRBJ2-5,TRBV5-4,CASSGTRRQTQYF
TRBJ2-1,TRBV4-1,CASSQGILAGGPNEQFF
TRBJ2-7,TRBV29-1,CSGAGTDYEQYF
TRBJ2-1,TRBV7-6,CASSLAFAPGREQFF
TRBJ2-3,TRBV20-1,CSAPHTDTQYF
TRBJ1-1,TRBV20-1,CSAKQYTEAFF
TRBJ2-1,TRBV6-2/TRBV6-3,CASKVAGGGNEQFF
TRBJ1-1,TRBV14,CASSPGLDAEAFF
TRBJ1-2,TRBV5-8,CANSSKTGRSYGYTF
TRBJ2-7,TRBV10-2,CASSPPGQGIYEQYF
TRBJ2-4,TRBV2,CASRETGNKNIQYF
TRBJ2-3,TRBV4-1,CASSQSGSGDTQYF
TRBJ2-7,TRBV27,CASSSGTGLLGEQYF
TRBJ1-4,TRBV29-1,CSVEGSAGGDRQKLFF
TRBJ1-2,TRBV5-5,CASSLLPTGPHYGYTF